Listed here are 9 T cell receptor beta chains from one sample, sequenced in a study of blood T cells in healthy people across ages. PCR was performed a second time for about 7 to 11 cycles using a sample-barcoded 5' primer and a J-beta primer mix. MiXCR, run by TCRdb on the 5' RACE reads, gives a single entry per CDR3 protein. Of 1.5 million to 2 million distinct CDR3 sequences listed, around 42% were seen once; the top ten hold about 21%. The sequenced sample consisted of blood. Receptors originate from a human donor in good health.

The CDR3 region has the DNA TGCGCCAGCAGCCAAGATTTGCTAGCGGGGGTATACGAGCAGTACTTC. Its protein product is CASSQDLLAGVYEQYF. The rearrangement uses TRBV4-3 and TRBJ2-5; 10 positions match TRBD2. The end of the DNA is better explained by TRBJ2-7, so the J call may be wrong. CDR3 length: 16 residues. Germline V gene sequence: CDR1 LGHNA, CDR2 YSLEER.

This clonotype was recorded a few times. The chain is built from TRBV11-2 and TRBJ1-1; possibly TRBD1 for D (6 bases). The length of the CDR3 is 15 residues. Trimming cost V 2 bases and J 2 bases, with 12 bases left between them. Germline CDR1 SGHAT, CDR2 FQNNGV. CDR3 sequence reads: CASSLTAQGNTEAFF. The CDR3 DNA reads as TGTGCCAGCAGCTTAACGGCACAGGGTAACACTGAAGCTTTCTTT.

The chain is built from TRBV5-1 and TRBJ2-5, with a tentative D call TRBD2 (5 bases). V dropped 0 bases and J dropped 2 bases, with 11 bases sitting between them. This CDR3 is built from 15 residues. Germline values: CDR1 SGHRS, CDR2 YFSETQ. CDR3 DNA: TGCGCCAGCAGCTTGGCGGTGGGAGATCAAGAGACCCAGTACTTC. This gives the protein CASSLAVGDQETQYF.

This clonotype showed up just a few times. The chain combines TRBV7-6 with TRBJ2-3; 8 nucleotides match TRBD2. There are 17 residues in the CDR3. The V gene end was trimmed by 1 base and the J gene end by 2 bases; junction bases not matched to a gene: 8. The V gene's germline CDR1 is SGHVS and CDR2 FNYEAQ. The CDR3 DNA follows: TGTGCCAGCAGCTTAGGCGGGGCTAGCGGGTTCACAGATACGCAGTATTTT. Encoded protein: CASSLGGASGFTDTQYF.

This chain joins TRBV29-1 and TRBJ1-4; 7 bases are a match to TRBD1. Germline V gene lookup returns CDR1 SQVTM and CDR2 ANQGSEA. V lost 6 bases to trimming and J lost 3 bases; unmatched junction nucleotides: 4. The CDR3 loop spans 13 amino acids. In nucleotides, the CDR3 is TGCAGCGTGACCGGGACAGCTAATGAAAAACTGTTTTTT. Amino acids: CSVTGTANEKLFF.

This chain joins TRBV5-1 and TRBJ1-2; unclear D gene. The CDR3 runs 15 residues. V was trimmed by 4 bases and J by 4 bases, leaving 17 bases between them. Germline CDR1 and CDR2: SGHRS and YFSETQ. CDR3 coding DNA: TGCGCCAGCAGCATGCGTCAGGAATCCTTCTATGGCTACACCTTC. Encoded protein: CASSMRQESFYGYTF. The full variable domain, its missing parts supplied by reference TRBV5-1 and TRBJ1-2, is KAGVTQTPRYLIKTRGQQVTLSCSPISGHRSVSWYQQTPGQGLQFLFEYFSETQRNKGNFPGRFSGRQFSNSRSEMNVSTLELGDSALYLCASSMRQESFYGYTFGSGTRLTVV.

This clonotype came up a few times. This chain links TRBV7-8 with TRBJ2-5; D not certain. The V gene lost 2 bases and the J gene lost 4 bases, with 26 bases spanning the gap. Germline V gene sequence: CDR1 SGHVS, CDR2 FQNEAQ. CDR3 length equals 19 residues. The CDR3 sequence: CASSLTQNPTSLVGETQYF. Written as DNA, the CDR3 is TGTGCCAGCAGCTTAACTCAGAATCCAACATCTCTTGTAGGAGAGACCCAGTACTTC.

This clonotype appeared once. The rearrangement uses TRBV7-9 and TRBJ2-2, with D maybe TRBD1 (6 bases). CDR1 and CDR2 from the germline V gene are SEHNR and FQNEAQ (reference sequence). There are 14 residues in the CDR3. V lost 5 bases and J 4 bases, leaving 11 bases between the germline ends. The CDR3 loop reads CASSPTGFTGELFF. Here the CDR3 DNA reads TGTGCCAGCAGCCCAACAGGGTTCACCGGGGAGCTGTTTTTT.

This clonotype was found a few times. The rearrangement uses TRBV9 and TRBJ2-1, with 9 bases aligning to TRBD2. With V trimmed by 4 bases and J by 8 bases, 13 bases remained unmatched. The CDR3 has 16 amino acids. CDR1 is SGDLS, CDR2 YYNGEE, per germline. The CDR3 DNA is TGTGCCAGCAGCCCAGAAGTGGGACTAGCCCGGGATGAGCAGTTCTTC. It is translated as CASSPEVGLARDEQFF.